This TCR beta chain was identified in a study of cytomegalovirus exposure and HLA in healthy donors. The PCR employed 60 Vbeta primers together with 13 Jbeta primers. Sequencing was performed with immunoSEQ multiplex PCR; in TCRdb, only in-frame clones are kept and a portion is missing. The data contain some 110,000 clones, roughly 69% of them seen just once; the ten biggest clones take up over 8.5%. Losses at the gene ends were 4 bases for V and 4 bases for J; bases not matched to a gene: 8. Germline-derived CDR1 and CDR2 are MNHEY and SMNVEV (reference sequence). This CDR3 comprises 15 residues. Only a few counts were recorded for this clone.

The chain employs TRBV27 and TRBJ2-7, with 9 bases fitting TRBD1. This clonotype originated in a woman aged 40 to 50 in good health and CMV-seropositive. The material sequenced was PBMCs. CDR3: CASSWGGQGKYEQYF. The CDR3 bases are TGTGCCAGCAGTTGGGGGGGACAGGGTAAATACGAGCAGTACTTC.